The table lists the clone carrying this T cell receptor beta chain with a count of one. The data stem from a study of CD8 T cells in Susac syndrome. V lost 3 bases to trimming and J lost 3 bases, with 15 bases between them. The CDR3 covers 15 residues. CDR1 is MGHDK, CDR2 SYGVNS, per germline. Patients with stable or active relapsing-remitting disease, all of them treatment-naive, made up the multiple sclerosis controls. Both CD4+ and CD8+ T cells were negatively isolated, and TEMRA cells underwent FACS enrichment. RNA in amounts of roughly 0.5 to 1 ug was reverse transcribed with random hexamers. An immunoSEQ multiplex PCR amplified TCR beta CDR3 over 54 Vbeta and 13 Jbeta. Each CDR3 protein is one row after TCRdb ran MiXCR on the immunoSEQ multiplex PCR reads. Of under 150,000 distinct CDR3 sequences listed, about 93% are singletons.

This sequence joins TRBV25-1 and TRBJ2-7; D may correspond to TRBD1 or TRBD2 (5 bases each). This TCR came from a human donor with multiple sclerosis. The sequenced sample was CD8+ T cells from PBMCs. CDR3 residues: CASSDIRDGLYEQYF. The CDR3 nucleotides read TGTGCCAGCAGTGACATCCGGGACGGTCTCTACGAGCAGTACTTC.